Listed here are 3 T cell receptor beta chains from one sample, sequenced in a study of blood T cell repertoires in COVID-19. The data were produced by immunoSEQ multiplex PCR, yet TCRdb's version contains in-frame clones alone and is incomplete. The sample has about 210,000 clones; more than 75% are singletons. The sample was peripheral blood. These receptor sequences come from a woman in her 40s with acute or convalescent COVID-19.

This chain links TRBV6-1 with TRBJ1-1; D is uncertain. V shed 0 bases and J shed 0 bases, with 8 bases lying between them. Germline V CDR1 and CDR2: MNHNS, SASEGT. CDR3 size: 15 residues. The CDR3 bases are TGTGCCAGCAGTGAAGCACTCACGGTGAACACTGAAGCTTTCTTT. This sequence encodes CASSEALTVNTEAFF.

This CDR3 reads CASSLEGGVYNEQFF. In DNA form, the CDR3 reads TGTGCCAGCAGCTTAGAGGGAGGTGTTTACAATGAGCAGTTCTTC. The V and J genes are TRBV7-2 and TRBJ2-1; D possibly corresponds to TRBD2 (6 bases). The ends were cut back, 1 base at V and 4 bases at J, with 11 bases in the middle. There are 15 residues in the CDR3. Germline V gives CDR1 SGHTA, CDR2 FQGNSA.

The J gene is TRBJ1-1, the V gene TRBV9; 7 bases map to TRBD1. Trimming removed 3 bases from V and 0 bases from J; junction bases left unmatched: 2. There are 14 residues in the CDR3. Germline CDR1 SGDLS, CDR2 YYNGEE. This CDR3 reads CASSAGGMNTEAFF. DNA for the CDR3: TGTGCCAGCAGCGCAGGGGGTATGAACACTGAAGCTTTCTTT.